This T cell receptor (beta chain) was sequenced during a study of T cells in Graves' hyperthyroidism and ophthalmopathy. From RNA transcripts, TCR beta CDR3 regions were amplified. A first-round RT-PCR of the TCR CDR3 used the HTBI primer set. TCRdb ran MiXCR on the multiplex PCR reads and lists one entry per CDR3 protein. The top ten clones hold 31% of a sample with around 720,000 distinct CDR3 sequences, roughly 32% of them seen once. Per the germline V gene, CDR1 is ENHRY and CDR2 is SYGVKD. V lost 3 bases and J 7 bases, leaving 16 bases between the germline ends. This CDR3 contains 15 residues. The rearrangement joins TRBV10-3 to TRBJ1-5; no firm D call. The receptor was derived from a woman aged 40 to 50 with Graves' hyperthyroidism. What was sequenced was blood. The CDR3 here is CAISDGGPYEQPQHF. CDR3 DNA sequence: TGTGCCATCAGTGATGGCGGTCCCTACGAGCAGCCCCAGCATTTT.